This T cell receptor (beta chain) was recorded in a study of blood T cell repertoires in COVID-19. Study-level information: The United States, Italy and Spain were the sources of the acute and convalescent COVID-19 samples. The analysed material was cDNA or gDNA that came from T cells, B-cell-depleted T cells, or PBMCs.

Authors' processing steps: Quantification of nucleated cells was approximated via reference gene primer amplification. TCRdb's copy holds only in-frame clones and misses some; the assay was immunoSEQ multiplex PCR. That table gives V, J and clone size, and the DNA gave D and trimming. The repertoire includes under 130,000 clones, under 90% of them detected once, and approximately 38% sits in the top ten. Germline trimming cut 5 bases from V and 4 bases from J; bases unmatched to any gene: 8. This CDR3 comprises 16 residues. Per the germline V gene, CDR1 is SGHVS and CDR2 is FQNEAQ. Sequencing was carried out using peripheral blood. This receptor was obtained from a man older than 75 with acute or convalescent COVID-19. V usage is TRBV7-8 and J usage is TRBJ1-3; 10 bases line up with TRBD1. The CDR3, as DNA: TGTGCCAGCAGCATAGGGACAGGGGCTCTGGGAAACACCATATATTTT. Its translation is CASSIGTGALGNTIYF.